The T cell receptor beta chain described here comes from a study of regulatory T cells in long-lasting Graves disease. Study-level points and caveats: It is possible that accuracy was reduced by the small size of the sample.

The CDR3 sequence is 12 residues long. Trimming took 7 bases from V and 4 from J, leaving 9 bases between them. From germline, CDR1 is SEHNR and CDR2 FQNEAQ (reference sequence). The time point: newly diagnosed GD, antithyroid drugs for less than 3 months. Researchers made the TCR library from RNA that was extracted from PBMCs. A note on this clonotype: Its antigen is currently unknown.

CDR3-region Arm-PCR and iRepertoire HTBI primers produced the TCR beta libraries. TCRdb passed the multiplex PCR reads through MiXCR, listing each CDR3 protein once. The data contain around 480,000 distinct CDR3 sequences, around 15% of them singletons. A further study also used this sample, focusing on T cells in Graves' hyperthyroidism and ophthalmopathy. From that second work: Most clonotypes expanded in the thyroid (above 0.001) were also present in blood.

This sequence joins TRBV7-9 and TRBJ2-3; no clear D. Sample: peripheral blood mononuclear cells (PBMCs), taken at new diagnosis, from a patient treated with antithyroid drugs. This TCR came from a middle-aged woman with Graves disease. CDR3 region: CASNQRPDTQYF. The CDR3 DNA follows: TGTGCCAGCAACCAACGGCCAGATACGCAGTATTTT.